The entry that follows covers one TCR beta chain sequence. These data come from a study of blood T cell repertoires in COVID-19. Across the whole study: COVID-19 samples from acute and convalescent phases originated in the United States, Italy and Spain. From T cells, B-cell-depleted T cells, or PBMCs came the material, which was cDNA or gDNA.

Original processing methods: How many nucleated cells were present was estimated from reference gene primer amplification. Sequenced by immunoSEQ multiplex PCR; TCRdb stores in-frame clones only, minus some. That table is the source of V, J and clone size, and D and trimming were worked out from the DNA. The repertoire has about 170,000 clones, 83% of them found once; the top ten carry around 2.1%. The CDR3 is 14 residues long. V shed 6 bases and J shed 2 bases, with 13 bases lying between them. The germline gives CDR1 LNHDA, CDR2 SQIVND (reference sequence). Sequenced material: peripheral blood. The chain uses TRBV19 and TRBJ1-2; the D is unclear. The receptor was derived from a woman over 75 with acute or convalescent COVID-19. The CDR3 spells CASSLESVNYGYTF. The CDR3 DNA reads TGTGCCAGTAGCCTAGAAAGTGTGAACTATGGCTACACCTTC.